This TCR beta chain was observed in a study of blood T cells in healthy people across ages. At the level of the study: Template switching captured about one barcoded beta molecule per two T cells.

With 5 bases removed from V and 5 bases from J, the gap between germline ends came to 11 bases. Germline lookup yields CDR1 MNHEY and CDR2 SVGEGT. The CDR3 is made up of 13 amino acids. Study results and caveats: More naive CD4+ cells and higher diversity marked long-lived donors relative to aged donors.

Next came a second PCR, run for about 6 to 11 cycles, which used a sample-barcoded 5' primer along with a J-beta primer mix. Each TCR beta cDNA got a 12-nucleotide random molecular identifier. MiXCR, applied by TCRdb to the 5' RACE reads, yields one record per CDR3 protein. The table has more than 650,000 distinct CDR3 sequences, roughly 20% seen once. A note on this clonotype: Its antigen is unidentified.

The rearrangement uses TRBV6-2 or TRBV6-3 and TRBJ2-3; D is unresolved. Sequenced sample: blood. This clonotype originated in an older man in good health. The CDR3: CASSLEVRDTQYF. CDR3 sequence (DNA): TGTGCCAGCAGTCTCGAAGTAAGAGATACGCAGTATTTT.